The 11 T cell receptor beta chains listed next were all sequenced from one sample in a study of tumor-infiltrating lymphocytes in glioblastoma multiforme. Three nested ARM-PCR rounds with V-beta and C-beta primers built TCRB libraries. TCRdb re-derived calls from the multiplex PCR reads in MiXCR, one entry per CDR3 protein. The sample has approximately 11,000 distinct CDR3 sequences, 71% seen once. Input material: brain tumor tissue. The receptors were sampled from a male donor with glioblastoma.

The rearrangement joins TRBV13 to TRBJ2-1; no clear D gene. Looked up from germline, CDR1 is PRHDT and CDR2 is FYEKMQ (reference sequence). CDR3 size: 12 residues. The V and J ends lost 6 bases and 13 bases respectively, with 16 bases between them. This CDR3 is CASRVGYSDQFF. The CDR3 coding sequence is TGTGCCAGCAGGGTGGGGTACAGTGATCAGTTCTTC.

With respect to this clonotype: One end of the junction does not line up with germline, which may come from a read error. CDR3 residues: CASSSPPSGSGDEQFF. CDR3 coding DNA: TGTGCCAGTAGCTCCCCGCCTAGCGGGAGCGGCGATGAGCAGTTCTTC. This chain joins TRBV11-2 and TRBJ2-1; 10 bases agree with TRBD2. CDR3 size: 16 residues. Germline lookup yields CDR1 SGHAT and CDR2 FQNNGV.

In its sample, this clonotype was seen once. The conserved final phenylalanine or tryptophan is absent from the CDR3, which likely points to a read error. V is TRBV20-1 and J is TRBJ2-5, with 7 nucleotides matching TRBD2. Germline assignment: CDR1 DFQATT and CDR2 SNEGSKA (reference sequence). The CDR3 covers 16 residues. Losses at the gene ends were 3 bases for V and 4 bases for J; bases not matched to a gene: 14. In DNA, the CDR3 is TGCAGTGCTAGGGGACTAACGGGAGACTCAGGAGAGACCCAGTACCTC. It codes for CSARGLTGDSGETQYL.

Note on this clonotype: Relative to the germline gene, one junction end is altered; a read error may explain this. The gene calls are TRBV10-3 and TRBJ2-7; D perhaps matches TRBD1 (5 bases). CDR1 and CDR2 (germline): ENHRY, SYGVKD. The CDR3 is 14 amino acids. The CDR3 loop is CAIRQSQGSTEHYF. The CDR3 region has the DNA TGTGCCATCAGGCAATCTCAGGGTTCCACCGAGCATTACTTC.

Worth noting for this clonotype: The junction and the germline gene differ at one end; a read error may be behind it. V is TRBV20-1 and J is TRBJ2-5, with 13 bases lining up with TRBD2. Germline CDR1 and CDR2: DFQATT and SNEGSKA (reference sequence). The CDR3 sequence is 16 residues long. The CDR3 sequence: CSPGPRTSGSQEIQYF. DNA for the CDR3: TGCAGTCCTGGACCTAGGACTAGCGGGAGCCAAGAGATCCAGTACTTC.

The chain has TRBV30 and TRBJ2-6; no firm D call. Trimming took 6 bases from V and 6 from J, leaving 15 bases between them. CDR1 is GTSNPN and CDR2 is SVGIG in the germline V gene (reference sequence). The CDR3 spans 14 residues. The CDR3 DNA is TGTGCCTGTATAGGGTGCCCTGTGGCCAACGTCCTGACTTTC. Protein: CACIGCPVANVLTF.

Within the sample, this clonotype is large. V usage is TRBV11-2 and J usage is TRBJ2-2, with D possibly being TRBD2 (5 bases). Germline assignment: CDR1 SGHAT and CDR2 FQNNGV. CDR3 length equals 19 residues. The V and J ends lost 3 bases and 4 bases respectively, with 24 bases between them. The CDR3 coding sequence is TGTGCCAGCAGCTTCAGTCCTTACCGGGATGAATATAGCACCGGGGAGCTGTTTTTT. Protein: CASSFSPYRDEYSTGELFF.

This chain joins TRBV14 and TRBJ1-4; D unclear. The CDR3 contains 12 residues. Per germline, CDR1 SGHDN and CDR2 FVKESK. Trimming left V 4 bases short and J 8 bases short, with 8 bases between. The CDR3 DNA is TGTGCCAGCAGCCCCGAAGGAGAAAAACTGTTTTTT. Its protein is CASSPEGEKLFF.

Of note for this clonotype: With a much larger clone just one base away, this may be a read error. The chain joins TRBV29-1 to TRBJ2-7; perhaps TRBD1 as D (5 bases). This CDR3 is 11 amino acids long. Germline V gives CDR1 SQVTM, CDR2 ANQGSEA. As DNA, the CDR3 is TGCAACGTTGTTAGGGGTTACGAGCAGTACTTC. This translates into CNVVRGYEQYF.

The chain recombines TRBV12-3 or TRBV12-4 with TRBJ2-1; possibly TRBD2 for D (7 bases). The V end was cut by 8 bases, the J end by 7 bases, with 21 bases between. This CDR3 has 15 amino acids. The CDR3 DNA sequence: TGTGCCAGCGTTACCCTGGGGGGGCCGGAGAATGAGCAGTTCTTC. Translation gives CASVTLGGPENEQFF.

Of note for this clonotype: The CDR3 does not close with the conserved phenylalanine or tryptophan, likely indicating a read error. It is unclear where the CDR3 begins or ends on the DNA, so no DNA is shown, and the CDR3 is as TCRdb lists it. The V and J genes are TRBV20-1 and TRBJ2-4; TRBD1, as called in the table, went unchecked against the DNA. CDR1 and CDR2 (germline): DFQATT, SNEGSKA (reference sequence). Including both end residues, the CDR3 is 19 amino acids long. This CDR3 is CSARDPDRGIRKAKNILYP.